This paragraph covers one TCR beta chain sequence. Original analysis: Amplified reference gene primers provided the basis for estimating nucleated cell counts. Produced via immunoSEQ multiplex PCR; TCRdb's table is partial and in-frame only. The V and J calls and the clone size are those of that table, but D and trimming were determined from the DNA. The data hold tens of thousands of clones, with 70% to 80% observed a single time. This sample was taken from a study of blood T cell repertoires in COVID-19. Study at large: In each case, the material was cDNA or gDNA derived from T cells, B-cell-depleted T cells, or PBMCs.

CDR3 size: 15 residues. V lost 4 bases, J lost 3 bases, and 4 bases stayed unmatched. Germline V gene sequence: CDR1 MNHEY, CDR2 SVGAGI. Sequencing was performed on peripheral blood. The rearrangement uses TRBV6-5 and TRBJ1-4; 8 nucleotides agree with TRBD1. The sequence derives from a man aged 45-65 years with active or convalescent COVID-19. CDR3 sequence: CASSWDRSANEKLFF. In nucleotides, the CDR3 is TGTGCCAGCAGTTGGGACAGGTCAGCTAATGAAAAACTGTTTTTT.